The rows below give T cell receptor beta chains drawn from one sample of a study of blood T cells in healthy people across ages. TCRdb re-analysed the 5' RACE reads in MiXCR, keeping a single row per CDR3 protein. The sample has roughly 1.9 million distinct CDR3 sequences; approximately 39% are singletons. Sequenced input: blood. Receptor source: a human donor in good health. Each CDR3 is given with its conserved first and last residue. The D gene is left open where the match is weak. Clone size appears in some rows only: once, few, many, or a class for an expanded clone.

v_call: TRBV7-2
d_call: .
clone_size: few
j_call: TRBJ2-1
cdr3_aa: CASSLAILGGSYNEQFF
cdr3_nt: TGTGCCAGCAGCTTAGCAATACTTGGCGGCTCCTACAATGAGCAGTTCTTC

v_call: TRBV9
d_call: .
clone_size: .
j_call: TRBJ1-2
cdr3_aa: CASSVGDVDGYTF
cdr3_nt: TGTGCCAGCAGCGTAGGTGATGTAGATGGCTACACCTTC

v_call: TRBV5-1
d_call: .
clone_size: .
j_call: TRBJ1-1
cdr3_aa: CASSLAGGLTTEAFF
cdr3_nt: TGCGCCAGCAGCTTGGCCGGGGGTCTGACCACTGAAGCTTTCTTT

v_call: TRBV7-8
d_call: .
clone_size: many
j_call: TRBJ1-5
cdr3_aa: CASSWLHQPQHF
cdr3_nt: TGTGCCAGCAGCTGGCTACATCAGCCCCAGCATTTT

v_call: TRBV7-9
d_call: .
clone_size: once
j_call: TRBJ1-1
cdr3_aa: CASSSGRLGTEAFF
cdr3_nt: TGTGCCAGCAGCTCCGGACGCCTGGGCACTGAAGCTTTCTTT

v_call: TRBV13
d_call: TRBD1
clone_size: .
j_call: TRBJ1-2
cdr3_aa: CASSFLGDRHGYTF
cdr3_nt: TGTGCCAGCAGCTTTTTGGGGGACAGACATGGCTACACCTTC

v_call: TRBV6-1
d_call: .
clone_size: few
j_call: TRBJ2-1
cdr3_aa: CASVFRTLLNNEQFF
cdr3_nt: TGTGCCAGCGTTTTTCGGACTTTACTTAACAATGAGCAGTTCTTC

v_call: TRBV20-1
d_call: TRBD2
clone_size: few
j_call: TRBJ2-1
cdr3_aa: CSAETSGGAVVYEQFF
cdr3_nt: TGCAGTGCTGAGACTAGCGGGGGGGCTGTAGTCTATGAGCAGTTCTTC

v_call: TRBV20-1
d_call: TRBD2
clone_size: few
j_call: TRBJ2-7
cdr3_aa: CSVFSASGFSYEQYF
cdr3_nt: TGCAGTGTTTTTAGTGCTAGCGGCTTTTCCTACGAGCAGTACTTC

v_call: TRBV9
d_call: TRBD1
clone_size: few
j_call: TRBJ2-7
cdr3_aa: CASSTHPGQDTYEQYF
cdr3_nt: TGTGCCAGCAGCACACATCCGGGACAGGATACCTACGAGCAGTACTTC